The rows below give T cell receptor beta chains drawn from one sample of a study of tumor-infiltrating lymphocytes in localized non-small cell lung cancer. Produced via immunoSEQ multiplex PCR; TCRdb's table is partial and in-frame only. The repertoire holds tens of thousands of clones, with just under 70% as singletons. Sequenced sample: lung tumor tissue. These receptors originate from a human donor with non-small cell lung cancer. Both conserved end residues are part of each CDR3. D genes are given only for firm matches. Where a row states a size, it is once, few, many or the class of an expanded clone; other rows omit it.

TRBV18,NA,TRBJ1-4,TRBD1,TGTGCCAGCTCACCCCAGACAGGGAAACTGTTTTTT,CASSPQTGKLFF
TRBV29-1,NA,TRBJ1-2,NA,TGCAGCGTTGGGTACCCAACACAATTATATGGCTACACCTTC,CSVGYPTQLYGYTF
TRBV4-2,few,TRBJ2-1,TRBD2,TGTGCCAGCAGCCAGGGCCCGGGACTAGCGGGAGCCCATGAGCAGTTCTTC,CASSQGPGLAGAHEQFF
TRBV6-5,NA,TRBJ1-5,NA,TGTGCCACCCGAGAGACGGTCAATCAGCCCCAGCATTTT,CATRETVNQPQHF
TRBV13,NA,TRBJ2-3,TRBD2,TGTGCCAGCAGCTTCCGACTAGCGGGAGCCAGCACAGATACGCAGTATTTT,CASSFRLAGASTDTQYF
TRBV28,once,TRBJ2-7,NA,TGTGCCAGCAGTCCGGTGAGCTCCTACGAGCAGTACTTC,CASSPVSSYEQYF
TRBV10-3,NA,TRBJ2-5,TRBD1,TGTGCCACCGGACAGGGCGGTCCAGAGACCCAGTACTTC,CATGQGGPETQYF
TRBV5-1,NA,TRBJ2-7,TRBD1,TGCGCCAGCAGCTCCGGACAGGGACACTCCTACGAGCAGTACTTC,CASSSGQGHSYEQYF
TRBV29-1,NA,TRBJ1-1,NA,TGCAGCGTTGGCCCACTCTCGACAGATATGGTGAAAGCTTTCTTT,CSVGPLSTDMVKAFF
TRBV15,few,TRBJ2-7,NA,TGTGCCACCAGCAGAGATCCCCCCGAACTTTTTTACGAGCAGTACTTC,CATSRDPPELFYEQYF
TRBV28,NA,TRBJ2-7,NA,TGTGCCAGCAGTTTGCCTAGGACTCGGCGGCAGTACTTC,CASSLPRTRRQYF
TRBV4-1,NA,TRBJ2-7,NA,TGCGCCAGCAGCCAAGGGTCGGGAGACGAGCAGTACTTC,CASSQGSGDEQYF
TRBV4-1,NA,TRBJ2-7,NA,TGCGCCAGCAGCCTCTCCCCCATGGGCTACGAGCAGTACTTC,CASSLSPMGYEQYF
TRBV2,NA,TRBJ2-7,NA,TGTGCCAGCAGTATTAGCGGTTACGAGCAGTACTTC,CASSISGYEQYF
TRBV6-4,NA,TRBJ1-1,NA,TGTGCCCGCGGGGAGAACGAACCACTTCGAGGGGGCACTGAAGCTTTCTTT,CARGENEPLRGGTEAFF
TRBV11-2,medium-sized,TRBJ2-5,TRBD2,TGTGCCAGCAGCTTCTTCGGGACTAAAGAGACCCAGTACTTC,CASSFFGTKETQYF
TRBV7-3,NA,TRBJ2-1,NA,TGTGCCAGCAGCCTTGTCAACAATGAGCAGTTCTTC,CASSLVNNEQFF
TRBV7-9,NA,TRBJ1-1,TRBD1,TGTGCCAGCAGCCTAGGGGGACAGGGTGAAGCTTTCTTT,CASSLGGQGEAFF
TRBV6-1,NA,TRBJ1-5,NA,TGTGCCAGCAGAGCCGGGACGGATTACAATCAGCCCCAGCATTTT,CASRAGTDYNQPQHF
TRBV5-5,NA,TRBJ2-7,NA,TGTGCCAGCAGCTTAACCATTCAGCGGCTTGGCGAGCAGTACTTC,CASSLTIQRLGEQYF
TRBV5-1,NA,TRBJ1-1,NA,TGCGCCAGCAGCTTGCAGGGGACGGACACTGAAGCTTTCTTT,CASSLQGTDTEAFF
TRBV2,NA,TRBJ1-2,NA,TGTGCCAGCAGTCCCCTCGGCAGGGCACGGCGTGGCTACACCTTC,CASSPLGRARRGYTF
TRBV4-1,NA,TRBJ2-3,NA,TGCGCCAGCAGCGCACAGGATGCTAGCACAGATACGCAGTATTTT,CASSAQDASTDTQYF
TRBV19,NA,TRBJ2-2,NA,TGTGCCAGTAACCGGCGGGGCGGGGAGCTGTTTTTT,CASNRRGGELFF
TRBV5-1,NA,TRBJ2-5,NA,TGCGCCAGCAGCTTTCAAACAGGGCGTCAAGAGACCCAGTACTTC,CASSFQTGRQETQYF
TRBV4-2,NA,TRBJ1-3,NA,TGTGCCAGCAGCCAGTACACGGTGAGCTCTGGAAACACCATATATTTT,CASSQYTVSSGNTIYF
TRBV4-1,NA,TRBJ1-1,NA,TGCGCCAGCAGCCAAGAGGGGGGGGTTATTAACACTGAAGCTTTCTTT,CASSQEGGVINTEAFF